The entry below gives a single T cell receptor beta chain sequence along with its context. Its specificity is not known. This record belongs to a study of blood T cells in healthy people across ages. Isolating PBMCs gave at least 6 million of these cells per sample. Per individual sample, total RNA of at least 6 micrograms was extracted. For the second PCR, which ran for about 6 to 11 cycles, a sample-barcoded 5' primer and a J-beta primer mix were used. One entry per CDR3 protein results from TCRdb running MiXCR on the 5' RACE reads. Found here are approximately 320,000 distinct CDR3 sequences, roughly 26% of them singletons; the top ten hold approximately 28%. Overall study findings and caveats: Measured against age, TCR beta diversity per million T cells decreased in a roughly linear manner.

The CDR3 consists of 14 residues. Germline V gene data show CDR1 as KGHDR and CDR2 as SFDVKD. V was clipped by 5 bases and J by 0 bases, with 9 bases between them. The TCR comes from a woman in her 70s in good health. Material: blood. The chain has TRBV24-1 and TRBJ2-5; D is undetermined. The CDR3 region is CATSGPGNQETQYF. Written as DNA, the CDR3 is TGTGCCACCAGTGGCCCAGGCAACCAAGAGACCCAGTACTTC.